The T cell receptor (beta chain) described here comes from a study of metastatic and nonmetastatic thyroid tumors. About the research overall: Repertoires of blood and of tissue (tumor or nodule) from malignant and benign thyroid patients were compared.

There are 14 residues in the CDR3. Germline lookup yields CDR1 MNHEY and CDR2 SVGEGT. With respect to this clone: Antigen specificity is unknown. Compared with germline, one end of the junction differs, possibly owing to a read error.

Overall study findings and caveats: Malignant thyroid tumors reportedly exceeded benign nodules significantly in TCR beta diversity, with the difference appearing in blood and tumor.

Per the authors' pipeline: Built for papillary thyroid cancer, a distant-metastasis classifier drew on CDR3 differences across clinicopathological groups. Using MiXCR, TCRdb re-called clones from the PCR reads. Clone size and V and J calls follow TCRdb, not the original study. Of about 5,000 clones listed, around 27% are singletons. All patients reached thyroid surgery having received no treatment beforehand. The source is a female donor with papillary thyroid cancer or a benign thyroid nodule (not recorded which). Some clones in this sample may be carry-over from other donors' samples. The V and J genes are TRBV6-2 or TRBV6-3 and TRBJ2-5; D might be TRBD1 (6 bases). The source material was adjacent normal tissue. The CDR3 sequence: CASSSPGQRGTKYF. Here the CDR3 DNA reads TGTGCCAGCAGTTCACCCGGACAGAGGGGGACCAAGTACTTC.